Given below is one T cell receptor beta chain in context. This record belongs to a study of blood T cell repertoires in COVID-19. Some clones are missing from TCRdb's copy, which holds only in-frame ones; the method was immunoSEQ multiplex PCR. The repertoire holds 140,000 to 150,000 clones, 75% to 90% seen once, with about 10% in the top ten. The trim removed 9 bases at V and 1 base at J, leaving 10 bases unmatched. The length of the CDR3 is 15 residues. Per the germline V gene, CDR1 is SNHLY and CDR2 is FYNNEI. The sample comprised PBMCs or T cells enriched from blood (not recorded which). This sequence was found in a man in his sixties who had recovered from COVID-19. The genes are TRBV2 and TRBJ2-5, with 8 positions matching TRBD2. The CDR3 sequence: CASLLAGARQETQYF. As DNA, the CDR3 is TGTGCCAGTTTGCTAGCGGGCGCCCGCCAAGAGACCCAGTACTTC.